A single sample gave rise to the 8 T cell receptor beta chains below, sequenced in a study of blood T cell repertoires in COVID-19. Sequencing used immunoSEQ multiplex PCR; TCRdb keeps in-frame clones, though not all of them. The data contain hundreds of thousands of clones, around nine tenths of them singletons. The sample consisted of PBMCs or T cells enriched from blood (not recorded which). These receptors were obtained from an older woman in a cohort exposed to, infected with or recovered from COVID-19 (not recorded which).

The CDR3 protein is CASSPRQGSTDTQYF. Here the CDR3 DNA reads TGTGCCAGCAGCCCACGACAGGGCTCCACAGATACGCAGTATTTT. This chain links TRBV7-8 with TRBJ2-3, with 7 bases identical to TRBD1. There are 15 residues in the CDR3. Germline CDR1 and CDR2: SGHVS and FQNEAQ. With 5 bases clipped from V and 2 bases from J, the junction kept 7 bases outside the gene matches. Using reference TRBV7-8 and TRBJ2-3 for the parts outside the CDR3, the full variable domain is GAGVSQSPRYKVAKRGQDVALRCDPISGHVSLFWYQQALGQGPEFLTYFQNEAQLDKSGLPSDRFFAERPEGSVSTLKIQRTQQEDSAVYLCASSPRQGSTDTQYFGPGTRLTVL.

The CDR3 DNA reads as TGTGCCTGGAGTGCAGGCGGGAGGGAAACAGATACGCAGTATTTT. It translates to CAWSAGGRETDTQYF. V usage is TRBV30 and J usage is TRBJ2-3, with 9 bases identical to TRBD2. V shed 1 base, J shed 3 bases, and the junction held 5 bases outside the gene matches. From germline, CDR1 is GTSNPN and CDR2 SVGIG (reference sequence). The CDR3 is 15 residues long. Filled out from reference TRBV30 and TRBJ2-3, the complete variable domain reads SQTIHQWPATLVQPVGSPLSLECTVEGTSNPNLYWYRQAAGRGLQLLFYSVGIGQISSEVPQNLSASRPQDRQFILSSKKLLLSDSGFYLCAWSAGGRETDTQYFGPGTRLTVL.

V usage is TRBV2 and J usage is TRBJ2-2; 8 bases match TRBD1. Unmatched junction bases numbered 5, after V lost 4 bases and J lost 1 base. The CDR3 loop spans 16 amino acids. CDR1 and CDR2 (germline): SNHLY, FYNNEI. CDR3 amino acids: CASSALGTGNTGELFF. CDR3 bases: TGTGCCAGCAGTGCTCTTGGGACAGGGAACACCGGGGAGCTGTTTTTT.

CDR3 region: CASSVGQGKSQPQHF. CDR3 in DNA: TGTGCCAGCAGTGTGGGGCAGGGGAAGAGTCAGCCCCAGCATTTT. V is TRBV2 and J is TRBJ1-5, with a possible D match to TRBD1 (6 bases). Germline CDR1 is SNHLY and CDR2 is FYNNEI. V was shortened by 4 bases and J by 6 bases, with 16 bases between the two germline ends. This CDR3 is built from 15 residues. Combining the CDR3 with reference TRBV2 and TRBJ1-5 gives the whole variable domain EPEVTQTPSHQVTQMGQEVILRCVPISNHLYFYWYRQILGQKVEFLVSFYNNEISEKSEIFDDQFSVERPDGSNFTLKIRSTKLEDSAMYFCASSVGQGKSQPQHFGDGTRLSIL.

J is TRBJ1-1 and V is TRBV24-1; 7 bases map to TRBD1. J gave up 2 bases and V 7 bases, and 9 bases lay outside the gene matches. Germline-derived CDR1 and CDR2 are KGHDR and SFDVKD. The CDR3 runs to 15 residues. CDR3 amino acids: CATRTMDRLNTEAFF. The CDR3 DNA sequence: TGTGCCACCAGGACCATGGACAGGCTCAACACTGAAGCTTTCTTT.

V usage is TRBV29-1 and J usage is TRBJ2-3; perhaps TRBD1 as D (6 bases). V was shortened by 1 base and J by 1 base, with 12 bases between the two germline ends. The CDR3 has 15 amino acids. Per germline, CDR1 SQVTM and CDR2 ANQGSEA. The CDR3 spells CSVEGSQGRTDTQYF. In DNA form, the CDR3 reads TGCAGCGTTGAAGGGTCTCAGGGGCGCACAGATACGCAGTATTTT.

This chain connects TRBV7-9 to TRBJ2-3, with D uncertain. Trimming stripped 2 bases from V and 3 bases from J, with 12 bases between. The CDR3 length is 15 residues. Germline V CDR1 and CDR2: SEHNR, FQNEAQ (reference sequence). The CDR3 nucleotides read TGTGCCAGCAGCTTAATTGGTTCTGAGACAGATACGCAGTATTTT. Its protein product is CASSLIGSETDTQYF.

This chain connects TRBV3-1 (or the pseudogene TRBV3-2) to TRBJ2-3; 9 bases are shared with TRBD2. The CDR3 loop spans 17 amino acids. V was pared by 0 bases and J by 5 bases, with 9 bases of the junction left unmatched. Germline assignment: CDR1 LGHDT and CDR2 YNNKEL (reference sequence). The CDR3 sequence: CASSQEGTSLPGDTQYF. In nucleotides, the CDR3 is TGTGCCAGCAGCCAAGAAGGGACTAGCCTCCCCGGAGATACGCAGTATTTT.